At least ten counts were recorded for the clone carrying this T cell receptor beta chain. Its antigen remains unknown. These data originate in a study of T cells after yellow fever vaccination. Study-level information: Preparing low-cell-number fractions relied on SMART-Seq v4 Ultra Low Input. Study observations and caveats: Once the booster was given, most primary-vaccination clones reappeared, at about 97% for CD4 and roughly 90% for CD8. Weaker overall, the secondary response nonetheless peaked faster (day 5 versus 15).

By 5'RACE template switching, TCR cDNA was produced, with a universal primer site and UMIs added in the process. From the 5' RACE reads, TCRdb called clonotypes with MiXCR, one entry per CDR3 protein. The table lists about 69,000 distinct CDR3 sequences, under 6.5% of them singletons. Sample: CD4+ T cells sorted from PBMCs, taken roughly 14 days after the first yellow fever vaccination. The receptor comes from a man aged 18-30 years who received the YFV17D yellow fever vaccine.

The CDR3 is CASSLQGGSPLHF. CDR3 DNA sequence: TGTGCCAGCAGCTTACAGGGTGGGTCACCCCTCCACTTT. V and J are TRBV7-3 and TRBJ1-6; a possible D gene is TRBD1 (5 bases). With 2 bases removed from V and 10 bases from J, the gap between germline ends came to 9 bases. The CDR3 consists of 13 residues. CDR1 is SGHTA and CDR2 is FQGTGA in the germline V gene.